Sequencing of this T cell receptor (beta chain) was carried out in a study of T cells after yellow fever vaccination. Each CDR3 protein gets one entry after TCRdb re-called the 5' RACE reads with MiXCR. The data hold about 340,000 distinct CDR3 sequences, with under 15% observed a single time. Whole-study results and caveats: Peak timing came faster in the weaker secondary response, day 5 versus 15.

Note on this clonotype: Its antigen is currently unknown.

This TCR came from a man between 18 and 35 years old who received the YFV17D yellow fever vaccine. Sequenced here: CD4+ T cells sorted from PBMCs, sampled 15 days after the yellow fever booster vaccination.

The CDR3 nucleotides are TGTGCCAGCAGGGAATTATTCAGGGGATCCGGGGAGCTGTTTTTT. As protein: CASRELFRGSGELFF. J is TRBJ2-2 and V is TRBV5-4, with a tentative D call TRBD1 (6 bases). The CDR3 has 15 amino acids. Trimming left V 5 bases short and J 6 bases short, with 17 bases between. Germline V gene sequence: CDR1 SGHNT, CDR2 YYREEE (reference sequence).